These T cell receptor beta chains were read from a single sample in a study of regulatory T cells in long-lasting Graves disease. TCRdb reprocessed the multiplex PCR reads via MiXCR and lists one record per CDR3 protein. The sample has approximately 540,000 distinct CDR3 sequences, 12% seen once; the top ten hold 8% to 10%. These data are also associated with another study on T cells in Graves' hyperthyroidism and ophthalmopathy.

The sequencing here drew on peripheral blood mononuclear cells (PBMCs), taken at new diagnosis, from a patient treated with antithyroid drugs. These receptor sequences come from a woman aged 25 to 39 with Graves disease. Both conserved end residues are part of each CDR3. Fields, in order: D gene, J gene, clone size, V gene, CDR3 DNA, CDR3 protein. D genes are given only for firm matches. The size entry is marked missing in some rows and otherwise reads once, few, many or a size class.

>.|TRBJ2-7|many|TRBV11-2
TGTGCCAGCAGCACGACAGGTTGGGACGAGCAGTACTTC
CASSTTGWDEQYF
>.|TRBJ1-2|many|TRBV27
TGTGCCAGCAGCACCAGAGGACAGAATACTAACTATGGCTACACCTTC
CASSTRGQNTNYGYTF
>TRBD1|TRBJ1-1|many|TRBV30
TGTGCCTGGGGGGCAGGGGGAGTTGAAGCTTTCTTT
CAWGAGGVEAFF
>.|TRBJ2-5|many|TRBV13
TGTGCCAGCAGCTTAGGCCTGGGCGGACAAGAGACCCAGTACTTC
CASSLGLGGQETQYF
>.|TRBJ1-2|many|TRBV7-2
TGTGCCAGCAGCTTAAGGCCCCCCCCGTATGGATATGGCTACACCTTC
CASSLRPPPYGYGYTF
>.|TRBJ2-1|many|TRBV24-1
TGTGCCACCTCTTACAGGGCGAGCAATGAGCAGTTCTTC
CATSYRASNEQFF
>TRBD1|TRBJ1-5|few|TRBV2
TGTGCCAGCCGTGAAGGGGGCAGGGGTAACAATCAGCCCCAGCATTTT
CASREGGRGNNQPQHF
>.|TRBJ2-5|many|TRBV28
TGTGCCAGCAGCCCCGGGGGCAGAGAGACCCAGTACTTC
CASSPGGRETQYF
>.|TRBJ2-3|few|TRBV20-1
TGCAGTGCTAGTATGGTGGCAGCTAGCACAGATACGCAGTATTTT
CSASMVAASTDTQYF
>.|TRBJ1-1|.|TRBV27
TGTGCCAGCCGCCACGGGGGGGGGGGCACTGAAGCTTTCTTT
CASRHGGGGTEAFF
>.|TRBJ1-2|many|TRBV6-1
TGTGCCAGCAGTCAGCGGGGGGGTCCAGGGGCTAACTATGGCTACACCTTC
CASSQRGGPGANYGYTF
>TRBD2|TRBJ2-2|.|TRBV6-2/TRBV6-3
TGTGCCAGCAGTGGGACTAGCGGGCGCACCGGGGAGCTGTTTTTT
CASSGTSGRTGELFF
>TRBD2|TRBJ2-7|.|TRBV12-3/TRBV12-4
TGTGCCAGCAGTCGATCGGGAGGGCCGGGGGAGCAGTACTTC
CASSRSGGPGEQYF
>TRBD2|TRBJ2-3|many|TRBV28
TGTGCCAGCAGTTCCCTTAGCGGGAGAGTAGATACGCAGTATTTT
CASSSLSGRVDTQYF
>TRBD1|TRBJ1-5|.|TRBV7-9
TGTGCCAGCAGCCCGGACAGGGTAGACCAGCCCCAGCATTTT
CASSPDRVDQPQHF
>TRBD1|TRBJ2-1|many|TRBV12-3/TRBV12-4
TGTGCCAGCCGTCTTTTCGTGGGACAGGGTAAGAATGAGCAGTTCTTC
CASRLFVGQGKNEQFF
>TRBD2|TRBJ2-5|many|TRBV4-3
TGCGCCAGCAGCCAAGATAGGGCTAGCGGGCTGTACCAAGAGACCCAGTACTTC
CASSQDRASGLYQETQYF
>.|TRBJ1-5|many|TRBV28
TGTGCCAGCATCCGTCTGAGGGGAGAAGGCAATCAGCCCCAGCATTTT
CASIRLRGEGNQPQHF
>.|TRBJ1-6|.|TRBV7-2
TGTGCCAGCAGCTTAACCTCGGGGGACTTTGGGACCCTCCACTTT
CASSLTSGDFGTLHF
>.|TRBJ1-5|.|TRBV27
TGTGCCAGCAGTTTTTCATCGGGTCAGCCCCAGCATTTT
CASSFSSGQPQHF
>TRBD1|TRBJ1-6|many|TRBV9
TGTGCCAGCAGCAGGGACAGTCTAAATTCACCCCTCCACTTT
CASSRDSLNSPLHF
>TRBD2|TRBJ2-7|.|TRBV29-1
TGCAGCGTTGAAGGCCTAGCGGGACCCCTTGGCGAGCAGTACTTC
CSVEGLAGPLGEQYF
>TRBD2|TRBJ2-7|few|TRBV20-1
TGCAGTGCTAGAGGAAGCGGGAGAGAAACCTACGAGCAGTACTTC
CSARGSGRETYEQYF
>TRBD1|TRBJ2-1|.|TRBV19
TGTGCCAGCAAACGGACAGGGCCGGAGGGCAATGAGCAGCTCTTC
CASKRTGPEGNEQLF
>.|TRBJ1-1|once|TRBV27
TGTGCCAGCAGTTTTCGCATCACAGGATCCATGAACACTGAAGCTTTCTTT
CASSFRITGSMNTEAFF
>.|TRBJ2-3|few|TRBV3-1
TGTGCCAGCAGCCAACAAGGGGCATTCGTGACAGATACGCAGTATTTT
CASSQQGAFVTDTQYF
>.|TRBJ2-7|.|TRBV29-1
TGCAGCGTACTACCTACTACAGGGAACTCCTACGAGCAGTACTTC
CSVLPTTGNSYEQYF
>TRBD2|TRBJ2-4|few|TRBV5-1
TGCGCCAGCAGCTGGACTAGCGGGAGGGGGAAAAACATTCAGTACTTC
CASSWTSGRGKNIQYF
>TRBD1|TRBJ2-2|.|TRBV6-1
TGTGCCAGCAGTGAATTCGAGGGGGCGACCGGGGAGCTGTTTTTT
CASSEFEGATGELFF
>.|TRBJ2-1|few|TRBV3-1
TGTGCCAGCAGCTCAAGGCCCGGGACTCTCTTACGTGAGCAGTTCTTC
CASSSRPGTLLREQFF
>.|TRBJ2-5|.|TRBV7-9
TGTGCCAGCAGCTTATCAGGCACTAAAGAGACCCAGTACTTC
CASSLSGTKETQYF
>TRBD1|TRBJ2-1|few|TRBV5-1
TGCGCCAGCAGCCTCGCTTCCGGGACAGCTAATGAGCAGTTCTTC
CASSLASGTANEQFF
>TRBD1|TRBJ2-3|many|TRBV2
TGTGCCGGATACGGGGACAGGGCGGGGGATACGCAGTATTTT
CAGYGDRAGDTQYF
>TRBD2|TRBJ2-1|many|TRBV6-1
TGTGCCAGCATCTCCGTAGGTAGCGGGTACAATGAGCAGTTCTTC
CASISVGSGYNEQFF
>.|TRBJ1-5|many|TRBV19
TGTGCCAGTAGTACTGGACAGACACAGCCCAATCAGCCCCAGCATTTT
CASSTGQTQPNQPQHF
>TRBD2|TRBJ2-1|many|TRBV24-1
TGTGCCACCAAGGGCCTAAGCACTAGCGGCTCCTACAATGAGCAGTTCTTC
CATKGLSTSGSYNEQFF
>TRBD1|TRBJ1-2|many|TRBV10-2
TGCGCCAGCAGTAAGGGACAGGGCGTCGGCTACACCTTC
CASSKGQGVGYTF
>TRBD1|TRBJ1-2|many|TRBV19
TGTGCCAGTACCGGACAGGGGGCGGACTATGGCTACACCTTC
CASTGQGADYGYTF
>.|TRBJ2-7|many|TRBV2
TGTGCCAGCGACACGGCAGGAGAGGGAATGAGGGAGCAGTACTTC
CASDTAGEGMREQYF
>TRBD2|TRBJ2-7|many|TRBV20-1
TGCAGTGCGAGACCCCCCACTAGCGGCTGGAGCGAGCAGTACTTC
CSARPPTSGWSEQYF
>TRBD1|TRBJ1-1|few|TRBV2
TGTGCCAGCAGTGATACAGGGGGCCGCACTGAAGCTTTCTTT
CASSDTGGRTEAFF
>TRBD2|TRBJ2-5|many|TRBV11-3
TGTGCCAGCGGTTCGAGACTAGCCCCCGAGACCCAGTACTTC
CASGSRLAPETQYF
>.|TRBJ1-6|many|TRBV18
TGTGCCAGCTCACCACGTCAGGGCGAAAGTTCACCCCTCCACTTT
CASSPRQGESSPLHF
>.|TRBJ2-1|.|TRBV5-1
TGCGCCAGCAGCCTCCGTGGCACGGGCAGTGTCGGGTCTTTATTCTTC
CASSLRGTGSVGSLFF